This T cell receptor (beta chain) was found in a study of HIV-infected children after antiretroviral therapy interruption. Study-level findings and limits: By the end of treatment interruption, naive CD4+ clonality (Gini) increased.

Treatment noted: PENTA 11 planned treatment interruption arm or continuous ART arm. This clonotype has at least ten counts. The antigen is unknown. The TCR library was built from RNA with a 3' RACE protocol and unique molecular identifiers. A single record per CDR3 protein comes from TCRdb applying MiXCR to the 3' RACE reads. Found here are fewer than 100,000 distinct CDR3 sequences, under 8% of them singletons; the top ten hold 0.9% to 1.4%. V gave up 4 bases and J gave up 3 bases; unmatched junction bases: 18. This CDR3 region has 18 residues. Germline V CDR1 and CDR2: MNHNY, SVGAGI (reference sequence).

This clonotype was sampled from a pool of human donors with HIV. The V and J genes are TRBV6-6 and TRBJ2-7; TRBD2 aligns across 7 bases. Here the sequenced sample was CD45RA+ CD4+ T cells from PBMCs, pooled from several time points, taken from a donor given antiretroviral therapy, either interrupted or continuous. The subset here: naive CD4+ CD45RA+ CD45RO- T cells. The CDR3 sequence: CASSSERRTSAFFYEQYF. The CDR3 nucleotides read TGTGCCAGCAGTTCCGAACGACGAACTAGCGCCTTCTTCTACGAGCAGTACTTC.